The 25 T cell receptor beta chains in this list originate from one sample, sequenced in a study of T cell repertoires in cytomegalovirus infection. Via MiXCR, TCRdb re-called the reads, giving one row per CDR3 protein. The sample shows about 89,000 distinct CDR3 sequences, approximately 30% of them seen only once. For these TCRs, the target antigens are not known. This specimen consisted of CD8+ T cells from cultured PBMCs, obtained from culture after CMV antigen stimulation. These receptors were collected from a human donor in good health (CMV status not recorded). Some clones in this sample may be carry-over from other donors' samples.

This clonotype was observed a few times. This chain's CDR3 is CASSYSQGVNYGYTF. The CDR3 nucleotides read TGTGCCAGCAGTTACTCGCAGGGAGTTAACTATGGCTACACCTTC. The chain couples TRBV6-5 to TRBJ1-2, with D perhaps matching TRBD1 (5 bases). Trimming cost V 0 bases and J 1 base, with 9 bases left between them. The CDR3 is 15 amino acids. CDR1 MNHEY and CDR2 SVGAGI come from the germline V gene.

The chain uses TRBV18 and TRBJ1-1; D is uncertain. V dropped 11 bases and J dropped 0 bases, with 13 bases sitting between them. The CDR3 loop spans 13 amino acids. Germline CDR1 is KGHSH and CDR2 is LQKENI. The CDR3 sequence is CASKEGMNTEAFF. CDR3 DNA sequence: TGTGCCTCCAAGGAGGGCATGAACACTGAAGCTTTCTTT.

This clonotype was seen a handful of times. The CDR3 is CASTPVIGIPDTQYF. The CDR3 DNA is TGTGCCAGCACCCCAGTGATAGGGATCCCAGATACGCAGTATTTT. The gene calls are TRBV7-9 and TRBJ2-3; D unresolved. The germline gives CDR1 SEHNR, CDR2 FQNEAQ (reference sequence). V was cut by 7 bases and J by 4 bases, with 18 bases left in between. The CDR3 has 15 amino acids.

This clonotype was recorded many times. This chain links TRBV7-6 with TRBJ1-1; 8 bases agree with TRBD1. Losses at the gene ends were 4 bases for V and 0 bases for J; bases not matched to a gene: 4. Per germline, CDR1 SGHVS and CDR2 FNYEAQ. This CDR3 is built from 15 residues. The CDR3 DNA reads TGTGCCAGCAGCTACCGACAGGGGATGAACACTGAAGCTTTCTTT. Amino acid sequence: CASSYRQGMNTEAFF.

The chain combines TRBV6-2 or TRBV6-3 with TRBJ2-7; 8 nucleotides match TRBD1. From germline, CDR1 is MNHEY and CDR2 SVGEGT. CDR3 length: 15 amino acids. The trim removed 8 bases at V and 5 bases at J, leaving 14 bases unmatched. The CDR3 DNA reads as TGTGCCAGCCGCGCGGCGGACAGGGCTCTCCACGAGCAGTACTTC. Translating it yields CASRAADRALHEQYF.

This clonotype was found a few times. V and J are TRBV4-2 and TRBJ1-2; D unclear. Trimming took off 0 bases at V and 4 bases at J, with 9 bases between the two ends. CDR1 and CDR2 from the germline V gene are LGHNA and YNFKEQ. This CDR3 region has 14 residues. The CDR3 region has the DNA TGTGCCAGCAGCCAAGATGGCTTTCCCTATGGCTACACCTTC. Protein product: CASSQDGFPYGYTF.

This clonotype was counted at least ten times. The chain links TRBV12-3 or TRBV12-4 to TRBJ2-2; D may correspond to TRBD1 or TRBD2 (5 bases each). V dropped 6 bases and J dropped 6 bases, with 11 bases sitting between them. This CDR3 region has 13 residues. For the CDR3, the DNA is TGTGCCAGCAGCCCCCGGGGACCCGGGGAGCTGTTTTTT. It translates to CASSPRGPGELFF.

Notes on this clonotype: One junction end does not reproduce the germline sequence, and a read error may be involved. The CDR3: CASSEGGSQETQHF. CDR3 nucleotide sequence: TGTGCCAGCAGCGAGGGGGGGAGCCAAGAGACCCAGCACTTC. The J gene is TRBJ2-5, the V gene TRBV5-3; D is perhaps TRBD2 (7 bases). TRBV5-3 is labeled an ORF, and its function is uncertain. This CDR3 contains 14 residues.

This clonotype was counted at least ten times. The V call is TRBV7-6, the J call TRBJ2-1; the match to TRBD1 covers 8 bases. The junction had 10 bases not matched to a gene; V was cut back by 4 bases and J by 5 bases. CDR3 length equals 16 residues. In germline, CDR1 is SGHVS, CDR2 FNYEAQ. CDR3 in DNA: TGTGCCAGCAGCTCAGACTGGACAGGGAAACACAATGAGCAGTTCTTC. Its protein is CASSSDWTGKHNEQFF.

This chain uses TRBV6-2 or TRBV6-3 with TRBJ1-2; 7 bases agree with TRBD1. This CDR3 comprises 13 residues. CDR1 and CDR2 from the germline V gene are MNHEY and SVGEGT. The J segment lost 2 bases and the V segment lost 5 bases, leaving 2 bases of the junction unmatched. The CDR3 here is CASSADRNYGYTF. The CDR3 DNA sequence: TGTGCCAGCAGTGCGGACAGGAACTATGGCTACACCTTC.

The DNA of the CDR3 is TGTGCCAGCAGTGAAGAGGCAGGGGGCGCGAGTGGCTACACCTTC. It encodes CASSEEAGGASGYTF. The V gene is TRBV6-1, the J gene TRBJ1-2; 8 nucleotides line up with TRBD1. The CDR3 spans 15 residues. The V segment lost 1 base and the J segment 7 bases; nucleotides outside the gene matches: 8. Germline CDR1 reads MNHNS; CDR2 reads SASEGT.

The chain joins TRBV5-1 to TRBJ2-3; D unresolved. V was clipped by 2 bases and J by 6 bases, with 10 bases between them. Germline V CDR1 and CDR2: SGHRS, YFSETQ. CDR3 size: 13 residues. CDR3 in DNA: TGCGCCAGCAGCTTTGAAAGGCCGGATACGCAGTATTTT. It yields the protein CASSFERPDTQYF. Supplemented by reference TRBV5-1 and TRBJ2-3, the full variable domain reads KAGVTQTPRYLIKTRGQQVTLSCSPISGHRSVSWYQQTPGQGLQFLFEYFSETQRNKGNFPGRFSGRQFSNSRSEMNVSTLELGDSALYLCASSFERPDTQYFGPGTRLTVL.

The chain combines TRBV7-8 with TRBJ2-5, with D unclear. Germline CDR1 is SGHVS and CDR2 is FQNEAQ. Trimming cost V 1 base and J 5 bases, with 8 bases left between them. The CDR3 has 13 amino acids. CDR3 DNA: TGTGCCAGCAGCTTAGATCCTCTGGAGACCCAGTACTTC. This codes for CASSLDPLETQYF.

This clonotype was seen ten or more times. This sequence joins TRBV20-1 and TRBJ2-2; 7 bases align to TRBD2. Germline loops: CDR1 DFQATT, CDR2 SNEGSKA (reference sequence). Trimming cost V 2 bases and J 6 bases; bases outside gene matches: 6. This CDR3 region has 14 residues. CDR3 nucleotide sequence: TGCAGTGCTAGAACCGGAAGCGGGGCCGGGGAGCTGTTTTTT. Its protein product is CSARTGSGAGELFF.

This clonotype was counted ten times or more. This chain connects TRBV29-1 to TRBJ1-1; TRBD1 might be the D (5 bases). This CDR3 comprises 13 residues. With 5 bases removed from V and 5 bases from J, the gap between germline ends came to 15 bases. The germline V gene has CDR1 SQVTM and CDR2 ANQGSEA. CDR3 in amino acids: CSVIAGMGTEAFF. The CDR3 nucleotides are TGCAGCGTTATAGCAGGGATGGGGACTGAAGCTTTCTTT.

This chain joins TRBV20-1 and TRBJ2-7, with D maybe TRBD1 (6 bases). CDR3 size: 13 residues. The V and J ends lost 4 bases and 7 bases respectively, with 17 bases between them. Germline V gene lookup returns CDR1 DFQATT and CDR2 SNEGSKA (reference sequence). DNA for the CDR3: TGCAGTGCTACACAGGGATTAGGTTTGGAGCAGTACTTC. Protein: CSATQGLGLEQYF.

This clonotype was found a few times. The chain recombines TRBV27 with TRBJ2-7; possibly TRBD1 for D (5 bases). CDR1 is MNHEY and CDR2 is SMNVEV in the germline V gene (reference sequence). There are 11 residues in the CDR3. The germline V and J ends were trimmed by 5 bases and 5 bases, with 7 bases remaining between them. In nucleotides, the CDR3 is TGTGCCAGCAGTACAGGTCACGAGCAGTACTTC. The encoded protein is CASSTGHEQYF.

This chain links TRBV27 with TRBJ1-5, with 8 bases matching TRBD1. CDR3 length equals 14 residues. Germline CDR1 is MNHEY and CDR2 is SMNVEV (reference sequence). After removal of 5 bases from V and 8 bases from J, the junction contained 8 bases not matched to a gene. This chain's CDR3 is CASSPTWTGKPQHF. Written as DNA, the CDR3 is TGTGCCAGCAGTCCCACCTGGACAGGGAAGCCCCAGCATTTT.

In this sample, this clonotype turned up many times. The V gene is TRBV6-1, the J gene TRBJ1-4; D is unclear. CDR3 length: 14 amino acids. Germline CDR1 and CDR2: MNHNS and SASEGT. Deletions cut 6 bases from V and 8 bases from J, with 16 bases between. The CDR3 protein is CASSWVGKNEKLFF. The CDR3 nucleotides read TGTGCCAGCAGCTGGGTTGGCAAAAACGAAAAACTGTTTTTT.

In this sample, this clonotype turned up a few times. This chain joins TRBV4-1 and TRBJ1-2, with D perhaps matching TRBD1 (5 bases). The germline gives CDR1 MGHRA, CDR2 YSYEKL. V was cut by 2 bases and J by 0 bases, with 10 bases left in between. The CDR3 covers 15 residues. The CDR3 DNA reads TGCGCCAGCAGCCAATTACAGGCTTCTAACTATGGCTACACCTTC. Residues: CASSQLQASNYGYTF.

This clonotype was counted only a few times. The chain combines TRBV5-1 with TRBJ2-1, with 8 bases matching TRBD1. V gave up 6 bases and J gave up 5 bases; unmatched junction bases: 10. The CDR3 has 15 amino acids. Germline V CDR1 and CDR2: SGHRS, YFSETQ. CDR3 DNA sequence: TGCGCCAGCAAGACAGGGGACTCGAAAAACAATGAGCAGTTCTTC. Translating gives CASKTGDSKNNEQFF.

CDR3: CSAPEGAAYEQYF. CDR3 coding DNA: TGCAGTGCCCCCGAGGGGGCGGCCTACGAGCAGTACTTC. The chain has TRBV20-1 and TRBJ2-7; 7 bases are a match to TRBD1. The CDR3 consists of 13 residues. V shed 6 bases, J shed 2 bases, and the junction held 7 bases outside the gene matches. Germline assignment: CDR1 DFQATT and CDR2 SNEGSKA (reference sequence).

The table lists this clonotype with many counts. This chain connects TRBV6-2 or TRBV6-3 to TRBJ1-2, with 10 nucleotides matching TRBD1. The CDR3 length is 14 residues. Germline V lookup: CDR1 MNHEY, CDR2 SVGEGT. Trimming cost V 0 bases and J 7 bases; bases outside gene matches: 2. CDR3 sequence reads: CASSYSTGGSGYTF. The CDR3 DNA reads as TGTGCCAGCAGTTACTCGACAGGGGGCTCTGGCTACACCTTC.

CDR3 protein: CASSRLTGGPNYGYTF. The CDR3 region has the DNA TGTGCCAGCAGCCGATTAACAGGGGGACCTAACTATGGCTACACCTTC. This chain links TRBV12-3 or TRBV12-4 with TRBJ1-2; TRBD1 aligns across 8 bases. This CDR3 contains 16 residues. V lost 6 bases and J lost 0; bases outside the gene matches: 9.

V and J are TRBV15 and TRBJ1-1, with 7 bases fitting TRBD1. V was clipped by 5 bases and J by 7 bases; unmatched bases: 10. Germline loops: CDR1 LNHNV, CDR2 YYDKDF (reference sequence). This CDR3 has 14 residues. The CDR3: CATSGSGQFGEAFF. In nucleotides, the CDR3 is TGTGCCACCAGCGGATCGGGACAGTTTGGTGAAGCTTTCTTT.